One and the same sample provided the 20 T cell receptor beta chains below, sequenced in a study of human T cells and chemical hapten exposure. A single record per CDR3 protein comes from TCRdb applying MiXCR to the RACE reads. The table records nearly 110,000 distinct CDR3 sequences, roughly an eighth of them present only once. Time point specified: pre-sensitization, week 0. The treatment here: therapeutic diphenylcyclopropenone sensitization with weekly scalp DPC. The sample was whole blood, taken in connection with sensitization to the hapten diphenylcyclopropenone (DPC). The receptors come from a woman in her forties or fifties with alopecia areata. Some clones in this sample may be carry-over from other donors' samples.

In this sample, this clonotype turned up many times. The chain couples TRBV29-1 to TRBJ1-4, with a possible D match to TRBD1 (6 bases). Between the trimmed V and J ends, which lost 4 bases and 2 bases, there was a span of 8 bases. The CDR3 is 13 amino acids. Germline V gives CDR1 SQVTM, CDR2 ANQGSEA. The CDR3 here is CSVARGTNEKLFF. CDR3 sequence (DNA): TGCAGCGTTGCCAGGGGTACTAATGAAAAACTGTTTTTT.

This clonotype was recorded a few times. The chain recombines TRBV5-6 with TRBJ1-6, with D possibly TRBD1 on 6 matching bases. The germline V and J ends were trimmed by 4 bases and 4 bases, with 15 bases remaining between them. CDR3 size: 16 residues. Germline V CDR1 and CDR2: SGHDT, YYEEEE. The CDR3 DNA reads TGTGCCAGCAGCGATGGACAGCCTCAATATAATTCACCCCTCCACTTT. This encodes CASSDGQPQYNSPLHF.

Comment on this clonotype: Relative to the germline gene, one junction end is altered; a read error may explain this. CDR3 sequence reads: CVSSLQTVTTEAFF. The CDR3 DNA reads as TGTGTCAGCAGCTTACAGACAGTCACCACTGAAGCTTTCTTT. The V gene is TRBV11-2, the J gene TRBJ1-1; D possibly corresponds to TRBD1 (5 bases). Germline assignment: CDR1 SGHAT and CDR2 FQNNGV. The CDR3 is made up of 14 amino acids. The full variable domain, its missing parts supplied by reference TRBV11-2 and TRBJ1-1, is EAGVAQSPRYKIIEKRQSVAFWCNPISGHATLYWYQQILGQGPKLLIQFQNNGVVDDSQLPKDRFSAERLKGVDSTLKIQPAKLEDSAVYLCVSSLQTVTTEAFFGQGTRLTVV.

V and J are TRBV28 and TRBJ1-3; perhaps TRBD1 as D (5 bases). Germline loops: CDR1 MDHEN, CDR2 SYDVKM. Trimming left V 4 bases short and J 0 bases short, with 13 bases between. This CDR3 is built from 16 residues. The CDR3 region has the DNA TGTGCCAGCAGTTCACCCCCGGGGCGCTCTGGAAACACCATATATTTT. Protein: CASSSPPGRSGNTIYF.

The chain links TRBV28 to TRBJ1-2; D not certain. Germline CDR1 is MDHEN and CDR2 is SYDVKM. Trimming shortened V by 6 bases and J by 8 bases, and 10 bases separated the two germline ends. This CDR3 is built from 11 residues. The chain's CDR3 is CASSPPKGYTF. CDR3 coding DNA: TGTGCCAGCAGCCCCCCCAAGGGCTACACCTTC.

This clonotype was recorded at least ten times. Here the CDR3 DNA reads TGTGCCAGCAGCCAAGATAGGGTCCGCGCCGGGGAGCAGTTCTTC. This translates into CASSQDRVRAGEQFF. The V gene is TRBV3-1, the J gene TRBJ2-1; D unresolved. Trimming took 0 bases from V and 10 from J, leaving 16 bases between them. Germline V CDR1 and CDR2: LGHDT, YNNKEL (reference sequence). The CDR3 length is 15 residues.

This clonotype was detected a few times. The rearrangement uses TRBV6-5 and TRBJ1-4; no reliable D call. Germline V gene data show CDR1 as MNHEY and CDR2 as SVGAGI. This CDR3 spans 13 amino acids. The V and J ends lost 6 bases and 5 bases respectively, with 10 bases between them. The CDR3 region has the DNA TGTGCCAGCAGCGTGGGAGGGAATGAAAAACTGTTTTTT. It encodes CASSVGGNEKLFF.

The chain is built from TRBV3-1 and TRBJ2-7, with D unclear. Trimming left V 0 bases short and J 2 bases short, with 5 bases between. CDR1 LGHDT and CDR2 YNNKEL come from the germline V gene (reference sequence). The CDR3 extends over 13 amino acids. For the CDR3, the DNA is TGTGCCAGCAGCCAAGACGCCCCCTACGAGCAGTACTTC. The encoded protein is CASSQDAPYEQYF.

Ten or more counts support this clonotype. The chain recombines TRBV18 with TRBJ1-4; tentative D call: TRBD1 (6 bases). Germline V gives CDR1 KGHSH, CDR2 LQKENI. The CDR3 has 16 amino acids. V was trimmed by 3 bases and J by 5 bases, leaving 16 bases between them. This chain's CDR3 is CASSPLEVRGNEKLFF. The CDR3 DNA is TGTGCCAGCTCACCGTTAGAAGTCAGGGGCAATGAAAAACTGTTTTTT. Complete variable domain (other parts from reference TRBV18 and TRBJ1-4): NAGVMQNPRHLVRRRGQEARLRCSPMKGHSHVYWYRQLPEEGLKFMVYLQKENIIDESGMPKERFSAEFPKEGPSILRIQQVVRGDSAAYFCASSPLEVRGNEKLFFGSGTQLSVL.

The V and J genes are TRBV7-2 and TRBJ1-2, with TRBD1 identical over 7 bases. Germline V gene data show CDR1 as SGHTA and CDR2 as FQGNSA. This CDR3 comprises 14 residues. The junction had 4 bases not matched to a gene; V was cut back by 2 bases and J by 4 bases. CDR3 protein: CASSLNRGGYGYTF. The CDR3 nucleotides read TGTGCCAGCAGCTTAAACAGGGGCGGCTATGGCTACACCTTC.

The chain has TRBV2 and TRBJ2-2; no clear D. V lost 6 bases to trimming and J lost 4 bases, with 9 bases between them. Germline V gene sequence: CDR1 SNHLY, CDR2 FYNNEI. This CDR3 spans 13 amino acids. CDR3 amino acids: CASSPGVTGELFF. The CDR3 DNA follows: TGTGCCAGCAGCCCGGGCGTCACCGGGGAGCTGTTTTTT.

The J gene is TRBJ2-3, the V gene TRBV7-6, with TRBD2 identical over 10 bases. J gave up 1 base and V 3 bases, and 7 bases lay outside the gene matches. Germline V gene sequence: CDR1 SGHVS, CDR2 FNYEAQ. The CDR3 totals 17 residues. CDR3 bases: TGTGCCAGCAGCTTCCTCCCGACTAGCGGGCGCACAGATACGCAGTATTTT. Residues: CASSFLPTSGRTDTQYF.

The CDR3 DNA is TGTGCCAGCAGCCGTAACCAGAAGACCTATGGCTACACCTTC. Protein sequence: CASSRNQKTYGYTF. This chain links TRBV7-2 with TRBJ1-2; no clear D. This CDR3 contains 14 residues. Germline V CDR1 and CDR2: SGHTA, FQGNSA. V dropped 5 bases and J dropped 4 bases, with 14 bases sitting between them.

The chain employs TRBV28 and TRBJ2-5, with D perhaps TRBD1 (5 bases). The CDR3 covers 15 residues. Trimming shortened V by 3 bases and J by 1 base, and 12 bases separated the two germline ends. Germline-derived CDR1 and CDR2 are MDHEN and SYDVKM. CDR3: CASSFLRGSQETQYF. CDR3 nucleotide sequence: TGTGCCAGCAGTTTTCTTAGGGGCAGCCAAGAGACCCAGTACTTC.

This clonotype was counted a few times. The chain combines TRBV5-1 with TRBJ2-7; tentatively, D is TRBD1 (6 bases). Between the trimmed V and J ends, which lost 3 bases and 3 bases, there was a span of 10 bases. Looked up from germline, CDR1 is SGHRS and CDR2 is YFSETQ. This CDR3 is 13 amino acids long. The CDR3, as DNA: TGCGCCAGCAGCTCGGGACATATCTACGAGCAGTACTTC. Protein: CASSSGHIYEQYF.

CDR3 amino acids: CASNEAGFTEAFF. In nucleotides, the CDR3 is TGTGCCAGCAACGAAGCCGGATTCACTGAAGCTTTCTTT. The chain has TRBV7-9 and TRBJ1-1; no firm D call. The V and J ends lost 7 bases and 4 bases respectively, with 13 bases between them. The CDR3 extends over 13 amino acids. Germline assignment: CDR1 SEHNR and CDR2 FQNEAQ (reference sequence).

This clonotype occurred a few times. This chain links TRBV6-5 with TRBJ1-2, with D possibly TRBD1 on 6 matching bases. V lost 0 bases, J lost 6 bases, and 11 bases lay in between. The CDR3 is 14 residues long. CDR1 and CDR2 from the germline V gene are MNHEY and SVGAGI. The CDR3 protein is CASSYSGQGNGYTF. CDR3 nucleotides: TGTGCCAGCAGTTACTCCGGGCAGGGGAATGGCTACACCTTC.

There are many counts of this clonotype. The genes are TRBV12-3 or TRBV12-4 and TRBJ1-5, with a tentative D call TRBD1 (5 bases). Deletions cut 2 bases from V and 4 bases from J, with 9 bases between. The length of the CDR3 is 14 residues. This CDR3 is CASSLTGGNQPQHF. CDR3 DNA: TGTGCCAGCAGTTTAACAGGAGGTAATCAGCCCCAGCATTTT.

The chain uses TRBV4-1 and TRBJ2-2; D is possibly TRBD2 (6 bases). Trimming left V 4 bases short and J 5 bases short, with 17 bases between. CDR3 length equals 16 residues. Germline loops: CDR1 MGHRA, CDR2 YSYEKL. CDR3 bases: TGCGCCAGCAGCCGAGTCGTTCGGGGGAGTACCGGGGAGCTGTTTTTT. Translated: CASSRVVRGSTGELFF.

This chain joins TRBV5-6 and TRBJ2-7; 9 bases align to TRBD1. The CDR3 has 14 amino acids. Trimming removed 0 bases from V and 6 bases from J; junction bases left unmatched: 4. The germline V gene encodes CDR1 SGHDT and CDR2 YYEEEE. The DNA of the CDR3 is TGTGCCAGCAGCTTGGGACAGGGGGTTGTCGAGCAGTACTTC. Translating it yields CASSLGQGVVEQYF.